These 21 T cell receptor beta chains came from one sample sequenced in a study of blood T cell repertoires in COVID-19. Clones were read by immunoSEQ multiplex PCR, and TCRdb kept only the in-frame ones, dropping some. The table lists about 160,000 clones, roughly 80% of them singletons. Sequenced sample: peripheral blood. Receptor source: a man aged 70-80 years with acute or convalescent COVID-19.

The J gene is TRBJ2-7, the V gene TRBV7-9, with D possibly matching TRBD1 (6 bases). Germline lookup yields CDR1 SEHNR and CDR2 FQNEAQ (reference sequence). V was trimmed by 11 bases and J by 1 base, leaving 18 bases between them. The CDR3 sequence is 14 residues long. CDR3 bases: TGTGCCGGGTCTCAGGGGTCCTATTCCTACGAGCAGTACTTC. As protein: CAGSQGSYSYEQYF.

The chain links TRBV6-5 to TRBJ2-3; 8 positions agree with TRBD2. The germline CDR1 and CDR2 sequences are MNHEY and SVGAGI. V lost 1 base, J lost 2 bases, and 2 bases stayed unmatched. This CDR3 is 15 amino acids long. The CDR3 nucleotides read TGTGCCAGCAGTTACTTTAGCGGGGTCACAGATACGCAGTATTTT. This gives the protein CASSYFSGVTDTQYF.

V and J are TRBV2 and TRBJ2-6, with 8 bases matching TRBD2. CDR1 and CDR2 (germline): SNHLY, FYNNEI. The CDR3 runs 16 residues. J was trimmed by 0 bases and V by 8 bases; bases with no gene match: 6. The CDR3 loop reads CASETGGSSGANVLTF. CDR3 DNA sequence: TGTGCCAGCGAGACGGGGGGGAGCTCTGGGGCCAACGTCCTGACTTTC. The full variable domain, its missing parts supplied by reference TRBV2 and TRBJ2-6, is EPEVTQTPSHQVTQMGQEVILRCVPISNHLYFYWYRQILGQKVEFLVSFYNNEISEKSEIFDDQFSVERPDGSNFTLKIRSTKLEDSAMYFCASETGGSSGANVLTFGAGSRLTVL.

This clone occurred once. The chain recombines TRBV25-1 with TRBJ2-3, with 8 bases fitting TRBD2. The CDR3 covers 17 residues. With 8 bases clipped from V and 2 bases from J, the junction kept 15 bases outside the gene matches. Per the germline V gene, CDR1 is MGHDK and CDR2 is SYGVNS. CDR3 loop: CASRSGGPHLITDTQYF. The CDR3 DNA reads TGTGCCAGCCGGTCGGGGGGGCCCCACCTAATCACAGATACGCAGTATTTT.

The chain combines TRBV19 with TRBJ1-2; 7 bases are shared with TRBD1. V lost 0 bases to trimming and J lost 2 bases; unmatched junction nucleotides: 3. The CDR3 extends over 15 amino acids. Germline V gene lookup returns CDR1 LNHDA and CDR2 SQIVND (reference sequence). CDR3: CASSIDPGQNYGYTF. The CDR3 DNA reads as TGTGCCAGTAGTATAGACCCGGGACAGAACTATGGCTACACCTTC.

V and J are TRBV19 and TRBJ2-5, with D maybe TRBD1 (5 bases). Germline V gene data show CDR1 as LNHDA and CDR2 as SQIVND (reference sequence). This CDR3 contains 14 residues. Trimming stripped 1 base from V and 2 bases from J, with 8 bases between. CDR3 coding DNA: TGTGCCAGTAGTATAGCCGCAGGGCAAGAGACCCAGTACTTC. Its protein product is CASSIAAGQETQYF.

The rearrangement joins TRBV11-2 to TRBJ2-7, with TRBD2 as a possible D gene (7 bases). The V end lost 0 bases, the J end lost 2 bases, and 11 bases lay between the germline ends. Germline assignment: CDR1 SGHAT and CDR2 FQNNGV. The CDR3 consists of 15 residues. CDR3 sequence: CASSLEAGQTYEQYF. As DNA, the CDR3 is TGTGCCAGCAGCTTAGAAGCGGGACAAACCTACGAGCAGTACTTC.

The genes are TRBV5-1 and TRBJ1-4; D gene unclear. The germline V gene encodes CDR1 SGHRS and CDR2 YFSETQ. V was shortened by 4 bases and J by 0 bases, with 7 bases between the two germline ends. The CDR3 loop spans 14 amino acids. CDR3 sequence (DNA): TGCGCCAGCAGCGTAACTGCAACTAATGAAAAACTGTTTTTT. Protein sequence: CASSVTATNEKLFF. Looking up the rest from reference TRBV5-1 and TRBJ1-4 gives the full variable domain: KAGVTQTPRYLIKTRGQQVTLSCSPISGHRSVSWYQQTPGQGLQFLFEYFSETQRNKGNFPGRFSGRQFSNSRSEMNVSTLELGDSALYLCASSVTATNEKLFFGSGTQLSVL.

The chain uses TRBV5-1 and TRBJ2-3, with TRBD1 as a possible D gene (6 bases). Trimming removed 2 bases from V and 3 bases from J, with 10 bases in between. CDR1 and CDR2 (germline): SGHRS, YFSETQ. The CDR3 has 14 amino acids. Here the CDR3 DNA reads TGCGCCAGCAGCTTAGGGGGTCCAACAGATACGCAGTATTTT. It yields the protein CASSLGGPTDTQYF.

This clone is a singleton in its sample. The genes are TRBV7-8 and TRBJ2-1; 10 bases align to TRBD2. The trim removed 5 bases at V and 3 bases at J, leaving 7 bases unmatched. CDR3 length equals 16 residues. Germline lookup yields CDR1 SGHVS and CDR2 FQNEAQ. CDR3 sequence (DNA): TGTGCCAGCAGCCAACACCAGCGGGGGGGCTACAATGAGCAGTTCTTC. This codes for CASSQHQRGGYNEQFF.

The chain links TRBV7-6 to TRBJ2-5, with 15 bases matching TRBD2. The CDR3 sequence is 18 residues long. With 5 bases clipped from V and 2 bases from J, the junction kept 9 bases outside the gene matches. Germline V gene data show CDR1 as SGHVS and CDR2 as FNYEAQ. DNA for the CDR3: TGTGCCAGCAGCCTCCGGACTAGCGGGGGGGCCGTACAAGAGACCCAGTACTTC. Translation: CASSLRTSGGAVQETQYF.

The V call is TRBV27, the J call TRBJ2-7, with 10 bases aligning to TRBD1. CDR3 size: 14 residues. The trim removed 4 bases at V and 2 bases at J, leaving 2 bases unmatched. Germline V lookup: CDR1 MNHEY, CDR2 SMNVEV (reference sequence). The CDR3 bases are TGTGCCAGCAGTTCGACAGGGGGCCCCTACGAGCAGTACTTC. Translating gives CASSSTGGPYEQYF.

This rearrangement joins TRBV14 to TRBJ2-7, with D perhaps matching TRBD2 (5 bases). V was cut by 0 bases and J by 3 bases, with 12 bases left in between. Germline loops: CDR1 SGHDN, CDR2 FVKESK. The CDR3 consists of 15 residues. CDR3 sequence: CASSQDRRALYEQYF. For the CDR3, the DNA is TGTGCCAGCAGCCAAGATAGGCGGGCCCTCTACGAGCAGTACTTC.

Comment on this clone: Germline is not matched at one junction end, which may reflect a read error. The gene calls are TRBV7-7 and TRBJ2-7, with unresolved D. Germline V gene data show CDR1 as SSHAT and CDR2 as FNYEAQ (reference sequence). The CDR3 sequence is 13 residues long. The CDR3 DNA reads TGTGCTAGCAGCTTAACCAGTTCCTACGAGCAGTACTTC. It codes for CASSLTSSYEQYF. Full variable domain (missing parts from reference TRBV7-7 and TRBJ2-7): GAGVSQSPRYKVTKRGQDVTLRCDPISSHATLYWYQQALGQGPEFLTYFNYEAQPDKSGLPSDRFSAERPEGSISTLTIQRTEQRDSAMYRCASSLTSSYEQYFGPGTRLTVT.

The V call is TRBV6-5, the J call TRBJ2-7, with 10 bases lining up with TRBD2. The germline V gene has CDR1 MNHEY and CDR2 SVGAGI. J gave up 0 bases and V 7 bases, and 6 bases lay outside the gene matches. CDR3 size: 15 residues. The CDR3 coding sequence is TGTGCCAGCAAAATTAGCGGGAGGCTCTCCTACGAGCAGTACTTC. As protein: CASKISGRLSYEQYF.

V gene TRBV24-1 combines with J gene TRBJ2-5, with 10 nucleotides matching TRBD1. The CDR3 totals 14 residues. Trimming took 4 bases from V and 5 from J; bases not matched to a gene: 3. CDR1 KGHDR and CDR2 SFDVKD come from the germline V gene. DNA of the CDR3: TGTGCCACCAGTGAGACAGGGGGCGCTGAGACCCAGTACTTC. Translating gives CATSETGGAETQYF.

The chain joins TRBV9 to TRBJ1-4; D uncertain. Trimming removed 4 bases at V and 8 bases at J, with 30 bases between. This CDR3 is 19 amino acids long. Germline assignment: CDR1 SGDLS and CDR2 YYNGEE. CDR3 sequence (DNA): TGTGCCAGCAGCCCCAAACTAGTAGGTCTCAACGCGATTGGGGAAAAACTGTTTTTT. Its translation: CASSPKLVGLNAIGEKLFF. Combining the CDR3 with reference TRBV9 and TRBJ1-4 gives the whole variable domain DSGVTQTPKHLITATGQRVTLRCSPRSGDLSVYWYQQSLDQGLQFLIQYYNGEERAKGNILERFSAQQFPDLHSELNLSSLELGDSALYFCASSPKLVGLNAIGEKLFFGSGTQLSVL.

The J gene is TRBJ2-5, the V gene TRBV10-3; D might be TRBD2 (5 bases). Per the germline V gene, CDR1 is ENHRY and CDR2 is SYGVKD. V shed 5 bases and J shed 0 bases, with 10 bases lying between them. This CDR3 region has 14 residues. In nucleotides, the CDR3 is TGTGCCATCAGTCAAACTAGGGACCAAGAGACCCAGTACTTC. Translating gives CAISQTRDQETQYF.

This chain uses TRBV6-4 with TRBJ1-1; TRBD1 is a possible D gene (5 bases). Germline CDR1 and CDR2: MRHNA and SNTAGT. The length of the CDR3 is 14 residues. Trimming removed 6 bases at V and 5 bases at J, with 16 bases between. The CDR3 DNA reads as TGTGCCAGCAGACAGTCCAGGGTTGGAACTGAAGCTTTCTTT. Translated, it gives CASRQSRVGTEAFF.

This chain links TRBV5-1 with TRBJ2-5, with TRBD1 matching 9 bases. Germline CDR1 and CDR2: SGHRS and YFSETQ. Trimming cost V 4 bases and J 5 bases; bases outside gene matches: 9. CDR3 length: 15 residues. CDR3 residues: CASSRTGTGIETQYF. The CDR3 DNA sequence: TGCGCCAGCAGCCGTACCGGGACAGGGATTGAGACCCAGTACTTC.

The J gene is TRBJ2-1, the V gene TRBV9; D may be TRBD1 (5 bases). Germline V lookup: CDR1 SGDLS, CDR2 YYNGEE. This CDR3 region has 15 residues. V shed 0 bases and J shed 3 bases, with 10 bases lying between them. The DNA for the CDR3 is TGTGCCAGCAGCGTAGGTGCAGGGAACTACAATGAGCAGTTCTTC. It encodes CASSVGAGNYNEQFF.